The present T cell receptor (beta chain) was sequenced within a study of T cells after yellow fever vaccination. About the research overall: Fractions of limited cellularity were prepared by means of SMART-Seq v4 Ultra Low Input. Study observations and caveats: High-abundance clonotypes from the bulk population could contaminate FACS-sorted repertoires. Re-detected after boosting: most primary clones, around 97% of CD4 and about 89% of CD8.

Trimming took 7 bases from V and 6 from J; bases not matched to a gene: 13. The CDR3 loop spans 16 amino acids. Germline loops: CDR1 ENHRY, CDR2 SYGVKD. TCRdb passed the 5' RACE reads through MiXCR, listing each CDR3 protein once. The sample lists about 320,000 distinct CDR3 sequences; approximately 4% were seen once. This clonotype was seen many times. Its antigen is still unknown. The specimen was PBMCs, collected 15 days after the yellow fever booster vaccination. The rearrangement uses TRBV10-3 and TRBJ1-1, with 11 bases that match TRBD1. This TCR came from a man between 18 and 29 years old who received the YFV17D yellow fever vaccine. DNA of the CDR3: TGTGCCATCAACTCGGGACAGGGGGTCTTGAGGTCTGAAGCTTTCTTT. As protein: CAINSGQGVLRSEAFF.